The source of this T cell receptor beta chain is a study of cytomegalovirus exposure and HLA in healthy donors. J gave up 2 bases and V 5 bases, and 3 bases lay outside the gene matches. Germline V gene lookup returns CDR1 MNHEY and CDR2 SVGAGI. CDR3 length: 14 amino acids. A multiplex PCR was run with 60 Vbeta primers and 13 Jbeta primers. This table comes from immunoSEQ multiplex PCR, and its TCRdb copy is limited to in-frame clones, with some not included. The sample has roughly 68,000 clones, 60% to 75% seen once; the top ten hold about 20%. The chain employs TRBV6-5 and TRBJ1-3; 7 bases are shared with TRBD1. Sequenced material: PBMCs. The receptor was derived from a man in his forties or fifties in good health and CMV-seropositive. The CDR3 nucleotides read TGTGCCAGCAGTCCGGGACAGACTGGAAACACCATATATTTT. Translation: CASSPGQTGNTIYF.